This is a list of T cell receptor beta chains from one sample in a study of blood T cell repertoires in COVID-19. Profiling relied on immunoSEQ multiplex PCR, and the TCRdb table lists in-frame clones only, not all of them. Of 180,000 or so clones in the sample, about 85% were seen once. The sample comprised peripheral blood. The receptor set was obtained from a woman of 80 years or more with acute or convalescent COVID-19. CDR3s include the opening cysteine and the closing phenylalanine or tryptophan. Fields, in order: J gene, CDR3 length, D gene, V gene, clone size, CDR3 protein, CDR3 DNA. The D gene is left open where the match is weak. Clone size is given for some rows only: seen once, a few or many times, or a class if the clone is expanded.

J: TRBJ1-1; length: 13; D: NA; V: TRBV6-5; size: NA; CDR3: CASGALRNTEAFF; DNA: TGTGCCAGCGGGGCCCTACGGAACACTGAAGCTTTCTTT
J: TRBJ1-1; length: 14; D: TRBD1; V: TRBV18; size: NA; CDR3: CASSPGTANTEAFF; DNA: TGTGCCAGCTCACCTGGGACAGCGAACACTGAAGCTTTCTTT
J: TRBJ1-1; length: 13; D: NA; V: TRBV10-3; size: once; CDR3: CAISESRGYEAFF; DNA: TGTGCCATCAGTGAGTCGAGAGGCTATGAAGCTTTCTTT
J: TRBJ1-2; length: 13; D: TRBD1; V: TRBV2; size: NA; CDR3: CASSGTGGYGYTF; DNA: TGTGCCAGCAGTGGGACAGGGGGCTATGGCTACACCTTC
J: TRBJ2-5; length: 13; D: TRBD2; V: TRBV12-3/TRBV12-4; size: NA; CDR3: CASSFAGGETQYF; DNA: TGTGCCAGCAGTTTCGCGGGAGGAGAGACCCAGTACTTC
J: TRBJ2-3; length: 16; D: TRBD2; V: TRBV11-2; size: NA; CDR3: CASSLGLAGGTDTQYF; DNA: TGTGCCAGCAGCTTAGGCCTAGCGGGGGGCACAGATACGCAGTATTTT
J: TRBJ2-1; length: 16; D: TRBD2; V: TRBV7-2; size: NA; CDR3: CASSLSLAGVGGEQFF; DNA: TGTGCCAGCAGCTTATCCCTAGCGGGGGTAGGGGGTGAGCAGTTCTTC
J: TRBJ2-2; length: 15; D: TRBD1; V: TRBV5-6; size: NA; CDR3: CASSLDRGIAGELFF; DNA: TGTGCCAGCAGCTTGGACAGGGGAATAGCCGGGGAGCTGTTTTTT
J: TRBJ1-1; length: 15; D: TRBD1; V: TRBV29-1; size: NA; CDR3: CSVPAPDRKNTEAFF; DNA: TGCAGCGTCCCGGCCCCGGACAGGAAGAACACTGAAGCTTTCTTT
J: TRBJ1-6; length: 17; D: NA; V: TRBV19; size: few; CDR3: CASSIKGVGVYNSPLHF; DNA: TGTGCCAGTAGTATCAAAGGGGTTGGGGTCTATAATTCACCCCTCCACTTT
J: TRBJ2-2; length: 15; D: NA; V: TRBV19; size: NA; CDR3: CASSIAGSDTGELFF; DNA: TGTGCCAGTAGTATAGCGGGGTCTGACACCGGGGAGCTGTTTTTT
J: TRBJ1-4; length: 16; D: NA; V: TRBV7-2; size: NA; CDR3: CASSPRWGLLGEKLFF; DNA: TGTGCCAGCAGCCCCCGCTGGGGGCTTTTGGGAGAAAAACTGTTTTTT
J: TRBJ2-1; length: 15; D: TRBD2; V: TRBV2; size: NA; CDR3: CASTQESGSGNEQFF; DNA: TGTGCCAGCACCCAGGAGAGCGGGAGTGGTAATGAGCAGTTCTTC
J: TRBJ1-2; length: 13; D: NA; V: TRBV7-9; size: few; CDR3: CASSLGSGYGYTF; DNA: TGTGCCAGCAGCTTAGGTTCGGGATATGGCTACACCTTC
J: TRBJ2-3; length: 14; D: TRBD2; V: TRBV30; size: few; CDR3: CAWAQTSGTDTQYF; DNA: TGTGCCTGGGCCCAGACTAGCGGCACAGATACGCAGTATTTT
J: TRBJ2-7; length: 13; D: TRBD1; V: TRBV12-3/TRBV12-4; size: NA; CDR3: CASSPDREREQYF; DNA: TGTGCCAGCAGCCCCGACAGGGAGCGGGAGCAGTACTTC
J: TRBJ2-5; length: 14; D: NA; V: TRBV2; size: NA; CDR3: CASRGVRGKLAQYF; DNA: TGTGCCAGCAGGGGGGTTCGGGGGAAATTGGCCCAGTACTTC
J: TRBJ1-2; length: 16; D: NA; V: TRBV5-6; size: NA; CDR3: CASSLGREGFYYGYTF; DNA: TGTGCCAGCAGCTTGGGTCGGGAGGGATTTTACTATGGCTACACCTTC
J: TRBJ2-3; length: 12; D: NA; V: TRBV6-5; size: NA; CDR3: CASGGRTDTQYF; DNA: TGTGCCAGCGGAGGCCGCACAGATACGCAGTATTTT
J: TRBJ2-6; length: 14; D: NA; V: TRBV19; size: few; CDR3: CASSTGTGANVLTF; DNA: TGTGCCAGTAGTACCGGGACAGGGGCCAACGTCCTGACTTTC
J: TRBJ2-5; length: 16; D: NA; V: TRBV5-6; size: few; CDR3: CASSFRAGAPGETQYF; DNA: TGTGCCAGCAGCTTCCGGGCGGGGGCCCCTGGGGAGACCCAGTACTTC
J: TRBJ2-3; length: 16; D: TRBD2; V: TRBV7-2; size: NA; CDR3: CASSLSSGTSTDTQYF; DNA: TGTGCCAGCAGCTTAAGCAGCGGGACTAGCACAGATACGCAGTATTTT
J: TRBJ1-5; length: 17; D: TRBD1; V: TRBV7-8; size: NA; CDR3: CASSYRPRDRANQPQHF; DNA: TGTGCCAGCAGCTACAGACCTCGGGACAGGGCCAATCAGCCCCAGCATTTT
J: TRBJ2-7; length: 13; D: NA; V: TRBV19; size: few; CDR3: CASSVSNTGEQYF; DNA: TGTGCCAGTAGTGTGTCAAACACGGGAGAGCAGTACTTC
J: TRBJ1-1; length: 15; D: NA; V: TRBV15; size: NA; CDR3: CATSRGEGRNTEAFF; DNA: TGTGCCACCAGCAGAGGAGAAGGGAGGAACACTGAAGCTTTCTTT
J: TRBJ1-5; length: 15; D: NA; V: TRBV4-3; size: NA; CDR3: CASSQDITSYQPQHF; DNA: TGCGCCAGCAGCCAAGATATAACCAGTTATCAGCCCCAGCATTTT
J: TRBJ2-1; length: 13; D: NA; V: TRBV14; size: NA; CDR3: CASSRSVYNEQFF; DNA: TGTGCCAGCAGCCGTTCGGTATACAATGAGCAGTTCTTC
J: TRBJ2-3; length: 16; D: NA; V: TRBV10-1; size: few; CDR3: CASSAERDTSTDTQYF; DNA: TGCGCCAGCAGCGCCGAACGGGACACTAGCACAGATACGCAGTATTTT
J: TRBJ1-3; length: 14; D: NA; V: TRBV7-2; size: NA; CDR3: CASVQDISGNTIYF; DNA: TGTGCCAGCGTACAGGATATCTCTGGAAACACCATATATTTT
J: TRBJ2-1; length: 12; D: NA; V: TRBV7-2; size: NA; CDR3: CASSLLRGIQFF; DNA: TGTGCCAGCAGCTTATTGCGCGGCATTCAGTTCTTC
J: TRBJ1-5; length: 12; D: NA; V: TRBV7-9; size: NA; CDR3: CASSLVGQPQHF; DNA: TGTGCCAGCAGCTTAGTTGGCCAGCCCCAGCATTTT
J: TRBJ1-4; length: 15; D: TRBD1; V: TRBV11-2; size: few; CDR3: CASSPRGGQNEKLFF; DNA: TGTGCCAGCAGCCCGAGAGGGGGACAGAATGAAAAACTGTTTTTT
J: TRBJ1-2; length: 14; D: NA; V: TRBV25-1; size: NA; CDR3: CASSEPGEGYGYTF; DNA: TGTGCCAGCAGCGAACCCGGGGAGGGCTATGGCTACACCTTC
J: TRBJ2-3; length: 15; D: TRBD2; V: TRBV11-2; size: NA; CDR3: CASSLDGTSLGTQYF; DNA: TGTGCCAGCAGCTTAGACGGGACTAGCTTGGGTACGCAGTATTTT
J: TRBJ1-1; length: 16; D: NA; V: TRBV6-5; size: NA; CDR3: CASSYSRRGGITEAFF; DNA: TGTGCCAGCAGTTACTCCCGAAGGGGCGGAATCACTGAAGCTTTCTTT
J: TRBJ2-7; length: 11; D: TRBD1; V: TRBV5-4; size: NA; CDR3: CASSSDRGHLF; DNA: TGTGCCAGCAGCTCCGACAGGGGCCACCTCTTC
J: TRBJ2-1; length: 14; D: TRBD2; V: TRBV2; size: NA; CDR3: CASRTSGGYNEQFF; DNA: TGTGCCAGCAGGACTAGCGGGGGGTACAATGAGCAGTTCTTC
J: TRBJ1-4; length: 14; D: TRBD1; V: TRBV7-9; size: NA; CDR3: CASSPGTENEKLFF; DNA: TGTGCCAGCAGCCCCGGGACAGAAAATGAAAAACTGTTTTTT
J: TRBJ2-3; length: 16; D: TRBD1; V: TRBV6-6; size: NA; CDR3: CASRLGQSLPTDTQYF; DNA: TGTGCCAGCAGGCTGGGACAGTCGCTTCCCACAGATACGCAGTATTTT
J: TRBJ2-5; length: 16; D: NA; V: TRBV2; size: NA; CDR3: CASNYLGGPSRETQYF; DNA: TGTGCCAGCAACTACCTCGGAGGACCCTCGAGAGAGACCCAGTACTTC
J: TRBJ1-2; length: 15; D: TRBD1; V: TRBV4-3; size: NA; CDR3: CASSPGQGENYGYTF; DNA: TGCGCCAGCAGCCCGGGACAGGGGGAGAACTATGGCTACACCTTC
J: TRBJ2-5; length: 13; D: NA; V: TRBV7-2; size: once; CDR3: CASSLSAGQTQYF; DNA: TGTGCCAGCAGCTTATCGGCAGGTCAGACCCAGTACTTC
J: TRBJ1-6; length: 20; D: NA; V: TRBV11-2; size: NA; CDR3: CASSLDPLKGTGAGYSPLHF; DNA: TGTGCCAGCAGCTTAGATCCTCTTAAGGGCACAGGAGCGGGGTATTCACCCCTCCACTTT
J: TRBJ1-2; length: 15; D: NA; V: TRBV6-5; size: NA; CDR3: CASSSEALGGYGYTF; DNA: TGTGCCAGCAGTAGTGAGGCCCTCGGCGGCTATGGCTACACCTTC
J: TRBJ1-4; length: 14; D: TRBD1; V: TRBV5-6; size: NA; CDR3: CASSRQGGNEKLFF; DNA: TGTGCCAGCAGCCGACAGGGCGGTAATGAAAAACTGTTTTTT
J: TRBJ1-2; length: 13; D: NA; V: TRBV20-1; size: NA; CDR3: CSASSPGDGGYTF; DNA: TGCAGTGCTAGTTCTCCGGGGGATGGTGGCTACACCTTC
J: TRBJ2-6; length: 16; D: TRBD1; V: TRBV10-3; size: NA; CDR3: CAISHPRDRGSNVLTF; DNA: TGTGCCATCAGTCACCCTAGGGACAGGGGGAGCAACGTCCTGACTTTC
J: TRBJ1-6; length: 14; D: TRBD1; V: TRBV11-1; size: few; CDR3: CATQPGTANSPLHF; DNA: TGTGCCACCCAGCCCGGGACAGCCAATTCACCCCTCCACTTT
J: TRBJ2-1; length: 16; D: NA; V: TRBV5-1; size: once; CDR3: CASSLEGRDGANEQFF; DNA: TGCGCCAGCAGCTTGGAGGGGCGGGACGGGGCAAATGAGCAGTTCTTC
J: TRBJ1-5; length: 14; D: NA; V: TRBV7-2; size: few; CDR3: CASSLVSSNQPQHF; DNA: TGTGCCAGCAGCTTAGTGAGTAGCAATCAGCCCCAGCATTTT
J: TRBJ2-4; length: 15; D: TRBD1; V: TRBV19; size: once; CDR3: CASSSGTGYEDIQYF; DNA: TGTGCCAGTAGTTCCGGGACAGGGTACGAGGACATTCAGTACTTC
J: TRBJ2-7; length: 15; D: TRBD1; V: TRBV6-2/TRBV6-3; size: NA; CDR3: CASSYGTGAPYEQYF; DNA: TGTGCCAGCAGTTACGGGACAGGGGCTCCCTACGAGCAGTACTTC
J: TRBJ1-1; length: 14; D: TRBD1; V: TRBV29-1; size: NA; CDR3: CSGDFGQGGAEAFF; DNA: TGCAGCGGGGACTTCGGACAGGGGGGCGCTGAAGCTTTCTTT
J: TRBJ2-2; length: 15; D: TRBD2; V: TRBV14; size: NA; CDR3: CASSPTSGGAGELFF; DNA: TGTGCCAGCAGCCCAACTAGCGGTGGGGCCGGGGAGCTGTTTTTT
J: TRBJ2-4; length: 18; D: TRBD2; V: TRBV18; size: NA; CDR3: CASSPALSSGLAKNIQYF; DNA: TGTGCCAGCTCACCCGCGCTGTCTAGCGGACTAGCCAAAAACATTCAGTACTTC
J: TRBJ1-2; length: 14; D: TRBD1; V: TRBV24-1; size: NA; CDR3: CATKGQGANYGYTF; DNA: TGTGCCACCAAGGGACAGGGGGCGAACTATGGCTACACCTTC
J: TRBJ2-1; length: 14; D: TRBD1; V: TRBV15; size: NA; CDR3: CATASDRAYNEQFF; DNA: TGTGCCACCGCCAGCGACAGGGCATACAATGAGCAGTTCTTC
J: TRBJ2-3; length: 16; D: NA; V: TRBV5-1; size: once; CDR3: CASSLGVGYSGDTQYF; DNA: TGCGCCAGCAGCCTAGGAGTCGGATACTCTGGGGATACGCAGTATTTT
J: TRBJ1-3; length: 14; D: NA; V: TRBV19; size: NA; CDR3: CATTGQISGNTIYF; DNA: TGTGCCACCACCGGACAGATCTCTGGAAACACCATATATTTT